This T cell receptor (beta chain) was profiled in a study of blood T cells in healthy people across ages. This clonotype showed up just a few times. The antigen is undetermined. At one boundary the junction diverges from the germline segment, which might be a read error. Study-level results: Greater diversity and more naive CD4+ cells were seen in long-lived donors than in aged donors.

A sample-barcoded 5' primer and a J-beta primer mix were used in a second PCR of about 6 to 12 cycles. TCRdb reprocessed the 5' RACE reads via MiXCR and lists one record per CDR3 protein. The sample contains about 780,000 distinct CDR3 sequences, roughly 24% of which appear only once. CDR1 SGHTA and CDR2 FQGNSA come from the germline V gene. The CDR3 runs 15 residues. This sample was shared with a second study, whose subject was T cells of mothers and their children. That paper adds: Per 15 ul, 1.5 ug of RNA was used, with all extracted RNA going into cDNA synthesis.

The material sequenced was blood. The V gene is TRBV7-2, the J gene TRBJ1-5, with 9 bases matching TRBD1. The receptor comes from a boy younger than 18 in good health. The CDR3 region has the DNA TGTGCCTGCAGCTTAAGGACAGGGGACAATCAGCCCCAGCATTTT. The encoded protein is CACSLRTGDNQPQHF.